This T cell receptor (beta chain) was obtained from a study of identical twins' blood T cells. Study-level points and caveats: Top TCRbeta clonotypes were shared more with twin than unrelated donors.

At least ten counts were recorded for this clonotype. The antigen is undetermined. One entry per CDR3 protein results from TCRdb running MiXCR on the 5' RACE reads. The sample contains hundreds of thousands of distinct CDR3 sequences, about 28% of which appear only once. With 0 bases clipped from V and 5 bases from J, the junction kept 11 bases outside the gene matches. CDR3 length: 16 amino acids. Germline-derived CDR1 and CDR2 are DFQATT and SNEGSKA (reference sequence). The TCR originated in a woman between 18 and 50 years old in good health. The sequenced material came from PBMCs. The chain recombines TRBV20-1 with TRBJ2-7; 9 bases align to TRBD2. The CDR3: CSAREVAGAFEHEQYF. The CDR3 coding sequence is TGCAGTGCTAGAGAGGTAGCGGGAGCATTTGAACACGAGCAGTACTTC.